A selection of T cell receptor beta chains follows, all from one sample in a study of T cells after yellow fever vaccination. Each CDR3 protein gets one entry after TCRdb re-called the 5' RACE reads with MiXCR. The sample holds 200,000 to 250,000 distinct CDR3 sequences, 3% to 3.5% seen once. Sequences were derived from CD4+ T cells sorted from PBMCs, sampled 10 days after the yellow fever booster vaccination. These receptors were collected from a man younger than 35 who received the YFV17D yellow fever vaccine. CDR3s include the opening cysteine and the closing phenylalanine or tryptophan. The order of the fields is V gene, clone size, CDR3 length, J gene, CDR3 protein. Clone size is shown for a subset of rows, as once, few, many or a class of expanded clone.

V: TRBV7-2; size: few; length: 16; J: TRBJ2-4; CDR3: CASSLGPGQGGNIQYF
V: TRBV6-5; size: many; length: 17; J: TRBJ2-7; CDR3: CASSSTSAGISSYEQYF
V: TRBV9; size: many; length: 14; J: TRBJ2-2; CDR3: CASSVESRTGELFF
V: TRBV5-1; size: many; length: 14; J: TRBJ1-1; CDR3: CASSLRQGHTEAFF
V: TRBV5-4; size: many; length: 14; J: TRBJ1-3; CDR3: CASSLEGFGNTIYF
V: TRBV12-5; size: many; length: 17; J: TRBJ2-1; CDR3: CASGLVLGQPIGNEQFF
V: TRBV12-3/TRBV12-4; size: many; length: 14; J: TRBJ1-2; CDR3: CASSPYDRNYGYTF
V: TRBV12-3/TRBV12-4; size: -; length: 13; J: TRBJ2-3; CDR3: CASRAQGGGTQYF
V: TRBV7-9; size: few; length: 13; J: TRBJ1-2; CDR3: CASSFRGGYGYTF
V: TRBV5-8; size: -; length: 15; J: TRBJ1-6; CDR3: CASSSDGQGRSPLHF
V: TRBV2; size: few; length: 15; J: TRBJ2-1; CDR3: CASLKELAAYNEQFF
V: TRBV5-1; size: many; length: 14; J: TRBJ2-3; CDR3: CASTDRSGTDTQYF
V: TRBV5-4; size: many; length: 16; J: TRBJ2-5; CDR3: CASSLALGGSQETQYF
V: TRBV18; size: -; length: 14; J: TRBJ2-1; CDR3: CASSPTDGYNEQFF
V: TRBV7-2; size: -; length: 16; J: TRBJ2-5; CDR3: CASSSSTSGVLETQYF
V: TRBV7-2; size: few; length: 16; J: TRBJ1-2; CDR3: CASSLAGAQVGGGYTF
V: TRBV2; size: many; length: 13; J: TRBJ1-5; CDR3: CASSDDRNQPQHF
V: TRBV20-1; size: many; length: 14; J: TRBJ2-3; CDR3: CSARGPKTADTQYF
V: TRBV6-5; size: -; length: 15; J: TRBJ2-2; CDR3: CASSYSGVIAGELFF
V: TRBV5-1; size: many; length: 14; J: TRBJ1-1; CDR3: CASSLEAGSTEAFF
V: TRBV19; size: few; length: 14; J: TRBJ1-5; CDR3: CASSTDRAVQPQHF
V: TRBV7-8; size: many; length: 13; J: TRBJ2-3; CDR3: CASSRRDSDTQYF
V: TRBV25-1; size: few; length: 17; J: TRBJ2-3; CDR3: CASSEYRPVPSTDTQYF
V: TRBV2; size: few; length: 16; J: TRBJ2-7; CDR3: CASRGRDRALLYEQYF
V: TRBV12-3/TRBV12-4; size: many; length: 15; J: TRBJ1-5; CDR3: CASSLGQAVFQPQHF
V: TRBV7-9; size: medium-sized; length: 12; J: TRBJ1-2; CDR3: CASSEQVYGYTF
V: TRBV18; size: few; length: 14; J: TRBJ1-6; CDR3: CASSPGEAQPPLHF
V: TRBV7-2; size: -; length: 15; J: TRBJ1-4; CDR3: CASSTITGSNEKLFF
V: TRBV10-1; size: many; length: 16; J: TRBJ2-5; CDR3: CASSESTRGDRETQYF
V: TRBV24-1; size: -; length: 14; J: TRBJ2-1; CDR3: CATSDGGPHNEQFF
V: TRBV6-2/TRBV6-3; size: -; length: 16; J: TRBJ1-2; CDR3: CASSRLMTGRSSGYTF
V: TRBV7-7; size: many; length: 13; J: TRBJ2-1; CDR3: CASSLDGGDEQFF
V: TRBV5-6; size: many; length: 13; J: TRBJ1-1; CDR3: CASSRVGRGEAFF
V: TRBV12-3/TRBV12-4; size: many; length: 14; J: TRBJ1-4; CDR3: CASTLDRGREKLFF
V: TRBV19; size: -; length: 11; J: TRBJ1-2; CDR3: CASSIGAAYTF
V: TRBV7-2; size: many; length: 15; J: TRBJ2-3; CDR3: CASRRRQGTADTQYF
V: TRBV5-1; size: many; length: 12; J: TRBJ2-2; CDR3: CASSLEAGELFF
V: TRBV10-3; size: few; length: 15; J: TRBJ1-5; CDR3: CAISESGQTNQPQHF
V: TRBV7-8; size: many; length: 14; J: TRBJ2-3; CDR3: CASSGGSYTDTQYF
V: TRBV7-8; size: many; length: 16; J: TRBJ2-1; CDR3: CASSSRTGNTDNEQFF
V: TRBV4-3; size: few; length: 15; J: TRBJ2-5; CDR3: CASSQDRYGQETQYF
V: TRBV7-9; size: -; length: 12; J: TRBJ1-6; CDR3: CAVQARNSPLHF
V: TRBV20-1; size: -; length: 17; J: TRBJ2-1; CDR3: CSARDPLGGAGTNEQFF
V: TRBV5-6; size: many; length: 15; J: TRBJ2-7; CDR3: CASSSLTGANYEQYF
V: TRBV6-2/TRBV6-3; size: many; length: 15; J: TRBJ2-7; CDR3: CASTAHGFLQNEQYF
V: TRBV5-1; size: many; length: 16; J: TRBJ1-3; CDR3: CASSSGTGSSGNTIYF
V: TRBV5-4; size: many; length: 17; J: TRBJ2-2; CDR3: CASSTGLAGANTGELFF